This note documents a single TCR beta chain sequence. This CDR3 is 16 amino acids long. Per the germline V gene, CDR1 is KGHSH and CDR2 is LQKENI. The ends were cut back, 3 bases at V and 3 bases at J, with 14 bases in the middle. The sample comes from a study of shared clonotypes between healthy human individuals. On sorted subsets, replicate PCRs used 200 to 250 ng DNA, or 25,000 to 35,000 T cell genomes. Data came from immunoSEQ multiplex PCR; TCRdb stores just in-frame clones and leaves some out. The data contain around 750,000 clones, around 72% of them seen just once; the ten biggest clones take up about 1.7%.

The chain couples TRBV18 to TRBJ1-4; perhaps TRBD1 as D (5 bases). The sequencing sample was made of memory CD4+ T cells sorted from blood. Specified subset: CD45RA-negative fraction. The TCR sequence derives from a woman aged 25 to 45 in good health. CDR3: CASSPTSGTANEKLFF. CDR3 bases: TGTGCCAGCTCACCGACGTCCGGGACGGCTAATGAAAAACTGTTTTTT.